What follows are 12 T cell receptor beta chains derived from one specimen sequenced in a study of blood T cell repertoires in COVID-19. Data came from immunoSEQ multiplex PCR; TCRdb stores just in-frame clones and leaves some out. The sample contains almost 400,000 clones, 70% to 90% of which appear only once. Sample: peripheral blood. All receptors come from a woman aged 55-75 years with COVID-19, enrolled during active disease.

The gene calls are TRBV6-7 and TRBJ1-5; tentatively, D is TRBD1 (5 bases). TRBV6-7 is reported as an ORF; its role is uncertain. V was shortened by 7 bases and J by 0 bases, with 16 bases between the two germline ends. This CDR3 has 16 residues. The CDR3 spells CASTPWGGYSNQPQHF. CDR3 sequence (DNA): TGTGCCAGCACTCCATGGGGGGGTTATAGCAATCAGCCCCAGCATTTT.

The genes are TRBV12-3 or TRBV12-4 and TRBJ2-3, with 8 positions matching TRBD1. The CDR3 has 12 residues. V gave up 6 bases and J gave up 10 bases; unmatched junction bases: 6. CDR3 coding DNA: TGTGCCAGCAGGACAGGGGTGGCTTCGCAGTATTTT. It encodes CASRTGVASQYF.

The CDR3, as DNA: TGTGCCACCAGCAGGGGGGGAGACTATAACTATGGCTACACCTTC. It codes for CATSRGGDYNYGYTF. The chain combines TRBV15 with TRBJ1-2; tentative D call: TRBD1 (5 bases). This CDR3 has 15 residues. V gave up 3 bases and J gave up 1 base, with 12 bases separating them. Germline CDR1 LNHNV, CDR2 YYDKDF (reference sequence). The complete variable domain, with remaining parts taken from reference TRBV15 and TRBJ1-2, reads DAMVIQNPRYQVTQFGKPVTLSCSQTLNHNVMYWYQQKSSQAPKLLFHYYDKDFNNEADTPDNFQSRRPNTSFCFLDIRSPGLGDTAMYLCATSRGGDYNYGYTFGSGTRLTVV.

The chain joins TRBV2 to TRBJ1-1; D is possibly TRBD1 (5 bases). Germline V CDR1 and CDR2: SNHLY, FYNNEI. This CDR3 is 15 amino acids long. V was trimmed by 7 bases and J by 2 bases, leaving 17 bases between them. In nucleotides, the CDR3 is TGTGCCAGCAATCCCCTAGGGGCTCACAACACTGAAGCTTTCTTT. Encoded protein: CASNPLGAHNTEAFF.

The rearrangement uses TRBV6-5 and TRBJ1-2, with 8 positions matching TRBD1. Germline V gene data show CDR1 as MNHEY and CDR2 as SVGAGI. With V trimmed by 10 bases and J by 1 base, 11 bases remained unmatched. The CDR3 totals 15 residues. CDR3 sequence: CATEGQGAINYGYTF. The CDR3 DNA sequence: TGTGCCACCGAGGGGCAGGGGGCTATTAACTATGGCTACACCTTC.

The genes are TRBV11-3 and TRBJ2-7; tentatively, D is TRBD1 (6 bases). Germline CDR1 and CDR2: SGHNT and YENEEA. The CDR3 sequence is 15 residues long. V shed 7 bases and J shed 0 bases, with 16 bases lying between them. The CDR3 DNA is TGTGCCAGCACCCGGGGACACCGGAGCTCCTACGAGCAGTACTTC. This encodes CASTRGHRSSYEQYF.

V usage is TRBV15 and J usage is TRBJ1-5; TRBD1 matches at 8 bases. In germline, CDR1 is LNHNV, CDR2 YYDKDF (reference sequence). The CDR3 consists of 15 residues. V trimming: 3 bases; J trimming: 2 bases; junction bases outside the gene matches: 3. CDR3 bases: TGTGCCACCAGCAGGACAGGGGATGGCAATCAGCCCCAGCATTTT. This translates into CATSRTGDGNQPQHF. Combining the CDR3 with reference TRBV15 and TRBJ1-5 gives the whole variable domain DAMVIQNPRYQVTQFGKPVTLSCSQTLNHNVMYWYQQKSSQAPKLLFHYYDKDFNNEADTPDNFQSRRPNTSFCFLDIRSPGLGDTAMYLCATSRTGDGNQPQHFGDGTRLSIL.

V usage is TRBV2 and J usage is TRBJ2-1; tentative D call: TRBD2 (6 bases). Germline V CDR1 and CDR2: SNHLY, FYNNEI. The V end was cut by 3 bases, the J end by 0 bases, with 9 bases between. This CDR3 comprises 15 residues. Here the CDR3 DNA reads TGTGCCAGCAGTGAGGAGGGTATCTCCTACAATGAGCAGTTCTTC. Its translation is CASSEEGISYNEQFF.

The CDR3 bases are TGTGCCAGCAGCCCCCCGGGAGGCGGGGAGCTGTTTTTT. Translation gives CASSPPGGGELFF. This chain uses TRBV7-3 with TRBJ2-2; 7 nucleotides line up with TRBD2. V shed 5 bases, J shed 7 bases, and the junction held 4 bases outside the gene matches. Germline V gene data show CDR1 as SGHTA and CDR2 as FQGTGA. This CDR3 is built from 13 residues.

V and J are TRBV5-1 and TRBJ1-1, with D uncertain. From germline, CDR1 is SGHRS and CDR2 YFSETQ. The CDR3 is 12 residues long. Trimming took 9 bases from V and 1 from J, leaving 10 bases between them. The CDR3 reads CATSGGNTEAFF. Written as DNA, the CDR3 is TGCGCCACTAGCGGCGGGAACACTGAAGCTTTCTTT.

The chain couples TRBV5-1 to TRBJ2-7, with 8 bases identical to TRBD1. Germline lookup yields CDR1 SGHRS and CDR2 YFSETQ. This CDR3 is 15 amino acids long. The V segment lost 3 bases and the J segment 0 bases; nucleotides outside the gene matches: 5. DNA for the CDR3: TGCGCCAGCAGCTCCTGGACAGGGAGCTCCTACGAGCAGTACTTC. It is translated as CASSSWTGSSYEQYF.

The chain is built from TRBV27 and TRBJ2-1; D call uncertain. Looked up from germline, CDR1 is MNHEY and CDR2 is SMNVEV (reference sequence). Trimming cost V 3 bases and J 9 bases, with 15 bases left between them. The CDR3 length is 14 residues. The DNA of the CDR3 is TGTGCCAGCAGTTTCCCCGGGTCCGGCAGTGAGCAGTTCTTC. Translated, it gives CASSFPGSGSEQFF.